This T cell receptor beta chain was documented in a study of blood T cell repertoires in COVID-19. Study as a whole: Researchers got acute and convalescent COVID-19 samples from the United States, Italy and Spain. The analysed material was cDNA or gDNA that came from T cells, B-cell-depleted T cells, or PBMCs.

Per the original data handling: By means of reference gene primer amplification, nucleated cell counts were estimated. Sequencing used immunoSEQ multiplex PCR; TCRdb keeps in-frame clones, though not all of them. The V and J calls and clone size come from that table; D and trimming were worked out from the DNA. This sample has under 20,000 clones; approximately 91% occur once, and the top ten carry roughly a sixth. V gave up 5 bases and J gave up 2 bases; unmatched junction bases: 6. This CDR3 has 15 amino acids. The germline CDR1 and CDR2 sequences are SGHTA and FQGNSA. The sample comprised peripheral blood. This clonotype originated in a human donor in a cohort sampled during active COVID-19. V gene TRBV7-2 combines with J gene TRBJ2-7; 10 nucleotides line up with TRBD2. CDR3 sequence: CASSPSGSRPYEQYF. The CDR3 nucleotides read TGTGCCAGCAGCCCTAGCGGGAGTCGTCCCTACGAGCAGTACTTC.